Listed here are 13 T cell receptor beta chains from one sample, sequenced in a study of shared clonotypes between healthy human individuals. Produced via immunoSEQ multiplex PCR; TCRdb's table is partial and in-frame only. The sample lists more than 2 million clones; roughly 93% were seen once. CD45RO negativity and positive selection for CCR7 defined naive CD8 cells, a population that excluded terminally differentiated effector memory CD45RA+ cells. The source material was naive CD8+ T cells from PBMCs. Receptors originate from a man between 18 and 29 years old in good health. Some clones in this sample may be carry-over from other donors' samples.

This chain joins TRBV6-5 and TRBJ2-5, with D unclear. The germline CDR1 and CDR2 sequences are MNHEY and SVGAGI. There are 12 residues in the CDR3. The V gene lost 5 bases and the J gene lost 7 bases, with 11 bases spanning the gap. The CDR3 reads CASSESYGTQYF. CDR3 bases: TGTGCCAGCAGTGAGTCGTACGGGACCCAGTACTTC.

The chain is built from TRBV10-1 and TRBJ1-1; 7 bases align to TRBD1. V trimming: 6 bases; J trimming: 1 base; junction bases outside the gene matches: 8. The CDR3 loop spans 15 amino acids. Germline loops: CDR1 WNHNN, CDR2 SYGVQD (reference sequence). For the CDR3, the DNA is TGCGCCAGCAGCGAAACCGGGACAGCGAACACTGAAGCTTTCTTT. Amino acids: CASSETGTANTEAFF.

A word on this clone: The sample carries other DNA sequences with the same CDR3. This chain links TRBV7-3 with TRBJ2-3, with D unresolved. Trimming pared 1 base from V and 5 bases from J, leaving 7 bases between. The CDR3 totals 13 residues. Germline lookup yields CDR1 SGHTA and CDR2 FQGTGA. The CDR3 loop reads CASSLSLGDTQYF. The CDR3 DNA sequence: TGTGCCAGCAGCTTAAGTCTTGGAGATACGCAGTATTTT.

The chain joins TRBV30 to TRBJ1-6; 7 bases map to TRBD1. J lost 9 bases, V lost 3 bases, and 20 bases had no gene match. The CDR3 has 18 residues. The V gene's germline CDR1 is GTSNPN and CDR2 SVGIG (reference sequence). CDR3 DNA: TGTGCCTGGAGCCAACCGGGACAGCAGCTTTCTCGGGGTTCACCCCTCCACTTT. Translation: CAWSQPGQQLSRGSPLHF.

The chain is built from TRBV27 and TRBJ1-1, with 8 bases aligning to TRBD1. Looked up from germline, CDR1 is MNHEY and CDR2 is SMNVEV (reference sequence). This CDR3 is 15 amino acids long. Trimming took 1 base from V and 7 from J; bases not matched to a gene: 8. CDR3 residues: CASSLFGTGRDEAFF. In nucleotides, the CDR3 is TGTGCCAGCAGTTTATTTGGGACAGGTAGGGATGAAGCTTTCTTT.

The chain couples TRBV7-9 to TRBJ2-2, with 12 bases fitting TRBD2. This CDR3 contains 19 residues. V shed 5 bases, J shed 1 base, and the junction held 11 bases outside the gene matches. In germline, CDR1 is SEHNR, CDR2 FQNEAQ (reference sequence). The CDR3 loop reads CASSPRGLAGGKNTGELFF. CDR3 in DNA: TGTGCCAGCAGCCCCCGGGGGCTAGCGGGAGGGAAGAACACCGGGGAGCTGTTTTTT.

CDR3 protein: CASSLGGRDFYYNEQFF. The DNA of the CDR3 is TGTGCCAGCAGCTTAGGGGGACGCGACTTTTACTACAATGAGCAGTTCTTC. V gene TRBV7-9 combines with J gene TRBJ2-1; the D gene could be TRBD1 or TRBD2 (5 bases each). Trimming cost V 1 base and J 3 bases, with 16 bases left between them. This CDR3 has 17 amino acids. Germline lookup yields CDR1 SEHNR and CDR2 FQNEAQ (reference sequence).

V is TRBV2 and J is TRBJ1-4, with a weak D call TRBD1 (5 bases). This CDR3 is 15 amino acids long. The V end lost 6 bases, the J end lost 3 bases, and 14 bases lay between the germline ends. Per germline, CDR1 SNHLY and CDR2 FYNNEI. CDR3 nucleotide sequence: TGTGCCAGCAGCGACAGTACCGTTGCTAATGAAAAACTGTTTTTT. Encoded protein: CASSDSTVANEKLFF. Together with reference TRBV2 and TRBJ1-4, the CDR3 gives the full variable domain: EPEVTQTPSHQVTQMGQEVILRCVPISNHLYFYWYRQILGQKVEFLVSFYNNEISEKSEIFDDQFSVERPDGSNFTLKIRSTKLEDSAMYFCASSDSTVANEKLFFGSGTQLSVL.

The V gene is TRBV4-1, the J gene TRBJ2-7; D gene ambiguous. The V gene's germline CDR1 is MGHRA and CDR2 YSYEKL. The CDR3 extends over 16 amino acids. V was clipped by 3 bases and J by 3 bases, with 18 bases between them. The CDR3 spells CASSQVQPTRNYEQYF. CDR3 coding DNA: TGCGCCAGCAGCCAGGTACAACCAACGAGGAACTACGAGCAGTACTTC.

The chain combines TRBV27 with TRBJ2-1; TRBD2 matches 10 bases. Germline CDR1 reads MNHEY; CDR2 reads SMNVEV (reference sequence). This CDR3 is built from 15 residues. Trimming removed 6 bases from V and 5 bases from J; junction bases left unmatched: 7. The CDR3 sequence is CASSKELAGNNEQFF. The CDR3 DNA is TGTGCCAGCAGCAAAGAACTAGCGGGAAACAATGAGCAGTTCTTC.

V is TRBV7-9 and J is TRBJ2-7, with 13 bases lining up with TRBD2. The CDR3 is made up of 17 amino acids. Germline V lookup: CDR1 SEHNR, CDR2 FQNEAQ (reference sequence). Trimming took 1 base from V and 2 from J; bases not matched to a gene: 5. Here the CDR3 reads CASSLGWTSGRPYEQYF. For the CDR3, the DNA is TGTGCCAGCAGCTTAGGGTGGACTAGCGGGAGACCCTACGAGCAGTACTTC.

This clone was observed once. The V gene is TRBV28, the J gene TRBJ1-5, with D hard to call. The germline V gene encodes CDR1 MDHEN and CDR2 SYDVKM. V dropped 4 bases and J dropped 3 bases, with 10 bases sitting between them. The CDR3 covers 14 residues. In DNA, the CDR3 is TGTGCCAGCAGTTCTGAAGAAAACAATCAGCCCCAGCATTTT. This gives the protein CASSSEENNQPQHF.

The chain is built from TRBV2 and TRBJ2-1, with no clear D. Trimming cost V 2 bases and J 9 bases, with 5 bases left between them. The germline gives CDR1 SNHLY, CDR2 FYNNEI. This CDR3 spans 11 amino acids. The CDR3: CASSEPFEQFF. The CDR3 DNA sequence: TGTGCCAGCAGTGAACCTTTTGAGCAGTTCTTC. The whole variable domain, filled in from reference TRBV2 and TRBJ2-1, reads EPEVTQTPSHQVTQMGQEVILRCVPISNHLYFYWYRQILGQKVEFLVSFYNNEISEKSEIFDDQFSVERPDGSNFTLKIRSTKLEDSAMYFCASSEPFEQFFGPGTRLTVL.